The sequence of this T cell receptor (beta chain) was determined in a study of metastatic and nonmetastatic thyroid tumors. Study summary: Both malignant and benign thyroid patients supplied peripheral blood and tumor or nodule tissue samples, across which the repertoires of these patients were then compared.

In regard to this clone: Its antigen is currently unknown.

Notes on the study in general: According to reports, the diversity of TCR beta was significantly higher in malignant thyroid tumors than in benign nodules, and this held in both blood and tumor samples.

V lost 6 bases and J 3 bases, leaving 19 bases between the germline ends. CDR1 MNHEY and CDR2 SVGEGT come from the germline V gene. The CDR3 loop spans 16 amino acids. Prior to thyroid surgery, none of the patients had received any treatment. TCRdb re-called clones via MiXCR from the PCR reads. The table has tens of thousands of clones, roughly 25% seen once. The chain links TRBV6-2 or TRBV6-3 to TRBJ2-3; D unclear. The sample taken for sequencing was blood. The clonotype was recovered from a female donor with papillary thyroid cancer or a benign thyroid nodule (not recorded which). Some clones in this sample may be carry-over from other donors' samples. The CDR3 DNA is TGTGCCAGCAGCCTCGACCACTCCTTAGGAACAGATACGCAGTATTTT. It translates to CASSLDHSLGTDTQYF.